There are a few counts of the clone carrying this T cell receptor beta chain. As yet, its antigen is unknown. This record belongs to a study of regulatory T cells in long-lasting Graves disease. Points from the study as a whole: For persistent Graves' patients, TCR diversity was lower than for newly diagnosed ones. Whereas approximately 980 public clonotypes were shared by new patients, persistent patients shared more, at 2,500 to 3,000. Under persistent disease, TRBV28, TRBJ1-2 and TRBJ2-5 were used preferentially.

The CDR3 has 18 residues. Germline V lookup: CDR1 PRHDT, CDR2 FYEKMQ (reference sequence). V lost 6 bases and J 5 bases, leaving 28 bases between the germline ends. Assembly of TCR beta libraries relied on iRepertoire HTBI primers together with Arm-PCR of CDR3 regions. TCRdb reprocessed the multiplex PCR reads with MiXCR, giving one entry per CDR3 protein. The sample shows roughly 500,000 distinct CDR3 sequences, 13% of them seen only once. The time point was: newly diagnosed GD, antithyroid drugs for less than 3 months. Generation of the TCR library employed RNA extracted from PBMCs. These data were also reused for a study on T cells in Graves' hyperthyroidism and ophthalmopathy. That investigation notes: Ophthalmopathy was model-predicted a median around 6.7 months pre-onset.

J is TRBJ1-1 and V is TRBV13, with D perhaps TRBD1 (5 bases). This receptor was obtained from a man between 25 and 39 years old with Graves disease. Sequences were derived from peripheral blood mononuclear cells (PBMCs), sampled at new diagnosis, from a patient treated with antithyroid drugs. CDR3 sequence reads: CASSRLEWGQGMGTEAFF. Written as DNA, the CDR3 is TGTGCCAGCAGTCGTTTAGAGTGGGGCCAGGGAATGGGGACTGAAGCTTTCTTT.